Listed here is a single TCR beta chain. Germline V gene sequence: CDR1 SGHAT, CDR2 FQNNGV. This CDR3 has 11 residues. V was trimmed by 5 bases and J by 1 base, leaving 2 bases between them. Sequenced by immunoSEQ multiplex PCR; TCRdb stores in-frame clones only, minus some. Altogether 150,000 or so clones are present, 93% being singletons, with the ten largest covering roughly 3.9%. The source of the sample is a study of control samples from healthy donors and cancer patients. The receptor's source is a woman aged 60-75 years in good health. Input material: blood. The V call is TRBV11-2, the J call TRBJ2-5, with no clear D. The CDR3: CASSLQETQYF. The CDR3 DNA reads as TGTGCCAGCAGCCTCCAAGAGACCCAGTACTTC.